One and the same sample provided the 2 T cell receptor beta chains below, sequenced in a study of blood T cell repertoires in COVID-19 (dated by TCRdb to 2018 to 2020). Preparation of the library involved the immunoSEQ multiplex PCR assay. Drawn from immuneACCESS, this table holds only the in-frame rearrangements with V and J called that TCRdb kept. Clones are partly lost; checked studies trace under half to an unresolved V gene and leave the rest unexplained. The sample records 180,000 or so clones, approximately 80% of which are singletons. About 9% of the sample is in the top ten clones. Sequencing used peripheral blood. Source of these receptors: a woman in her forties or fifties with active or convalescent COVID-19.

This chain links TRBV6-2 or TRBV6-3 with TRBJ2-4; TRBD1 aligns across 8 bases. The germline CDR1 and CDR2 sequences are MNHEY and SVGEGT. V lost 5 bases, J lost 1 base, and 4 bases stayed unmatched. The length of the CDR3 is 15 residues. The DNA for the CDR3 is TGTGCCAGCAGTCCGGACAGGGTCGCCAAAAACATTCAGTACTTC. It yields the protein CASSPDRVAKNIQYF.

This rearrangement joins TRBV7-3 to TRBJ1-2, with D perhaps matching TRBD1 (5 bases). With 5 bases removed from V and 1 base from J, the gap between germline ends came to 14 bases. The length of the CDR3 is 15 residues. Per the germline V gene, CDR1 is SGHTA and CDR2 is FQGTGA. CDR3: CASSINGGDNYGYTF. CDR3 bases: TGTGCCAGCAGCATCAACGGGGGGGATAACTATGGCTACACCTTC.